This entry lists 28 T cell receptor beta chains sequenced from one sample in a study of neurological immune-mediated disorders. MiXCR was run by TCRdb on the 5' RACE reads, yielding one entry per CDR3 protein. The table shows 50,000 to 60,000 distinct CDR3 sequences, with about 2.5% occurring only once. Sequencing input: PBMCs. The receptor source for this set is a man aged 45-65 years with multiple sclerosis.

At least ten counts were recorded for this clonotype. This chain connects TRBV20-1 to TRBJ2-1; D gene unclear. V shed 6 bases and J shed 8 bases, with 17 bases lying between them. The germline V gene has CDR1 DFQATT and CDR2 SNEGSKA (reference sequence). The CDR3 loop spans 13 amino acids. CDR3 bases: TGCAGTGCCAATCCCCCGGGTTCGGATGAGCAGTTCTTC. Amino acids: CSANPPGSDEQFF.

Remarks on this clonotype: A read error is possible here, since a much larger clone lies one base away. The chain is built from TRBV28 and TRBJ2-6; D is unresolved. This CDR3 spans 11 amino acids. The germline gives CDR1 MDHEN, CDR2 SYDVKM. CDR3 protein: CACSLANVLTF. The CDR3 DNA is TGTGCCTGCAGTTTAGCCAACGTCCTGACTTTC.

The sample holds many counts of this clonotype. The chain couples TRBV5-5 to TRBJ2-1; 12 nucleotides agree with TRBD2. Germline assignment: CDR1 SGHKS and CDR2 YYEKEE (reference sequence). This CDR3 contains 18 residues. V shed 1 base and J 0 bases; nucleotides not matched to a gene: 5. CDR3 loop: CASSLTSGGRSSYNEQFF. CDR3 coding DNA: TGTGCCAGCAGCTTGACTAGCGGGGGGCGAAGCTCCTACAATGAGCAGTTCTTC.

At least ten counts were recorded for this clonotype. The chain couples TRBV6-1 to TRBJ2-4; 11 bases agree with TRBD1. The germline CDR1 and CDR2 sequences are MNHNS and SASEGT. The V gene end was trimmed by 6 bases and the J gene end by 6 bases; junction bases not matched to a gene: 1. CDR3 length: 13 amino acids. CDR3 region: CASRGTGGNIQYF. DNA of the CDR3: TGTGCCAGCAGAGGGACAGGGGGAAACATTCAGTACTTC.

This clonotype was seen ten or more times. J is TRBJ1-1 and V is TRBV20-1; 7 bases match TRBD1. This CDR3 has 14 amino acids. Germline V gene sequence: CDR1 DFQATT, CDR2 SNEGSKA (reference sequence). V shed 5 bases and J 3 bases; nucleotides not matched to a gene: 9. CDR3 nucleotide sequence: TGCAGTGCTCCCCCCGACAGGGAGTACACTGAAGCTTTCTTT. This sequence encodes CSAPPDREYTEAFF.

This clonotype was seen a few times. The junction and the germline gene differ at one end; a read error may be behind it. This sequence joins TRBV25-1 and TRBJ2-2, with TRBD1 matching over 10 bases. Germline loops: CDR1 MGHDK, CDR2 SYGVNS. The CDR3 sequence is 14 residues long. This CDR3 reads CVSSTGTGAGELFF. As DNA, the CDR3 is TGTGTCAGCAGTACCGGGACAGGGGCCGGGGAGCTGTTTTTT.

Many counts were recorded for this clonotype. V usage is TRBV5-1 and J usage is TRBJ2-5, with D tentatively TRBD2 (6 bases). V lost 4 bases and J 4 bases, leaving 11 bases between the germline ends. CDR1 is SGHRS, CDR2 YFSETQ, per germline. The CDR3 runs 13 residues. CDR3 sequence: CASSLGGGETQYF. Written as DNA, the CDR3 is TGCGCCAGCAGCCTGGGAGGTGGAGAGACCCAGTACTTC. Looking up the rest from reference TRBV5-1 and TRBJ2-5 gives the full variable domain: KAGVTQTPRYLIKTRGQQVTLSCSPISGHRSVSWYQQTPGQGLQFLFEYFSETQRNKGNFPGRFSGRQFSNSRSEMNVSTLELGDSALYLCASSLGGGETQYFGPGTRLLVL.

This clonotype was counted ten times or more. The rearrangement links TRBV28 to TRBJ2-5; 9 positions match TRBD2. CDR3 length: 18 residues. Trimming at V came to 7 bases and at J to 1 base, leaving 16 bases not matched to a gene. The V gene's germline CDR1 is MDHEN and CDR2 SYDVKM. CDR3 sequence (DNA): TGTGCCAGCAAACCAAAGAGGGGGCTAGCGGGGTTCCAAGAGACCCAGTACTTC. This sequence encodes CASKPKRGLAGFQETQYF.

At least ten counts were recorded for this clonotype. V usage is TRBV29-1 and J usage is TRBJ1-1, with unresolved D. The CDR3 loop spans 16 amino acids. Trimming left V 0 bases short and J 1 base short, with 15 bases between. Per the germline V gene, CDR1 is SQVTM and CDR2 is ANQGSEA. The CDR3 sequence is CSVEDRRGTQNTEAFF. In DNA, the CDR3 is TGCAGCGTTGAAGATCGGCGGGGTACTCAGAACACTGAAGCTTTCTTT.

This clonotype showed up many times. This chain joins TRBV12-3 or TRBV12-4 and TRBJ1-3; possible D gene TRBD1, 5 bases. CDR3 size: 16 residues. Trimming left V 7 bases short and J 0 bases short, with 16 bases between. The CDR3 sequence: CASTLAGSFSGNTIYF. Written as DNA, the CDR3 is TGTGCCAGCACCCTGGCAGGGTCATTCTCTGGAAACACCATATATTTT.

This rearrangement joins TRBV9 to TRBJ1-1; D is possibly TRBD1 (5 bases). The CDR3 totals 13 residues. Germline-derived CDR1 and CDR2 are SGDLS and YYNGEE. Trimming stripped 4 bases from V and 4 bases from J, with 11 bases between. The CDR3 loop reads CASSRGLGTEAFF. Here the CDR3 DNA reads TGTGCCAGCAGCAGGGGTTTGGGCACTGAAGCTTTCTTT.

This clonotype was seen at least ten times. This sequence joins TRBV7-2 and TRBJ2-5; perhaps TRBD2 as D (6 bases). Trimming took 3 bases from V and 0 from J, leaving 8 bases between them. Germline CDR1 and CDR2: SGHTA and FQGNSA. The CDR3 is made up of 14 amino acids. The CDR3 sequence is CASSFGGYQETQYF. As DNA, the CDR3 is TGTGCCAGCAGCTTCGGGGGTTACCAAGAGACCCAGTACTTC.

This clonotype was picked up many times. The rearrangement joins TRBV7-2 to TRBJ2-3; TRBD1 or TRBD2 may be the D gene (7 bases each). V lost 1 base to trimming and J lost 4 bases, with 21 bases between them. Germline V gives CDR1 SGHTA, CDR2 FQGNSA. This CDR3 has 18 amino acids. CDR3 coding DNA: TGTGCCAGCAGCTTAGTAGTTGGGGGGGCAGGGGGTGCAGATACGCAGTATTTT. Residues: CASSLVVGGAGGADTQYF.

Ten or more counts support this clonotype. The chain uses TRBV19 and TRBJ1-1, with D perhaps matching TRBD1 (6 bases). Trimming took 2 bases from V and 8 from J, leaving 9 bases between them. The germline CDR1 and CDR2 sequences are LNHDA and SQIVND (reference sequence). This CDR3 is 12 amino acids long. CDR3 sequence reads: CASSILQGEAFF. CDR3 DNA: TGTGCCAGTAGTATACTACAGGGAGAAGCTTTCTTT.

This clonotype was recorded many times. The rearrangement uses TRBV20-1 and TRBJ1-2, with D unresolved. CDR3 length: 12 amino acids. Germline CDR1 DFQATT, CDR2 SNEGSKA (reference sequence). V shed 5 bases and J shed 8 bases, with 15 bases lying between them. The CDR3 DNA is TGCAGTGCTCGCCTGGGGAGTTTGGGCTACACCTTC. Translation gives CSARLGSLGYTF.

This clonotype was found many times. The chain combines TRBV28 with TRBJ2-7; 12 positions agree with TRBD2. V shed 6 bases and J 3 bases; nucleotides not matched to a gene: 6. Germline V gene data show CDR1 as MDHEN and CDR2 as SYDVKM. CDR3 size: 15 residues. CDR3 protein: CASRSTSGGLYEQYF. CDR3 nucleotides: TGTGCCAGCAGATCCACTAGCGGGGGGCTCTACGAGCAGTACTTC.

This clonotype has ten or more counts. The V and J genes are TRBV6-6 and TRBJ2-4; D is tentatively TRBD1 or TRBD2 (5 bases each). CDR1 is MNHNY and CDR2 is SVGAGI in the germline V gene (reference sequence). V lost 6 bases and J 11 bases, leaving 17 bases between the germline ends. The CDR3 runs 13 residues. CDR3 residues: CASSSTGQAVQYF. The CDR3 DNA follows: TGTGCCAGCAGCTCAACGGGGCAGGCCGTTCAGTACTTC.

This clonotype is medium-sized (0.01 to 0.1%) in the sample. This chain's CDR3 is CASVRTPDSNQPQHF. The CDR3 coding sequence is TGTGCCAGCGTACGGACACCTGATAGCAATCAGCCCCAGCATTTT. This chain links TRBV6-1 with TRBJ1-5; tentatively, D is TRBD1 (5 bases). The length of the CDR3 is 15 residues. Trimming removed 8 bases from V and 0 bases from J, with 14 bases in between. Germline CDR1 is MNHNS and CDR2 is SASEGT.

This clonotype came up many times. The rearrangement uses TRBV19 and TRBJ2-7; D may be TRBD2 (6 bases). The CDR3 is 15 amino acids. CDR1 and CDR2 from the germline V gene are LNHDA and SQIVND (reference sequence). The V end lost 2 bases, the J end lost 0 bases, and 11 bases lay between the germline ends. The CDR3 loop reads CASSISRRGSYEQYF. CDR3 coding DNA: TGTGCCAGTAGTATATCTAGGAGGGGCTCCTACGAGCAGTACTTC.

This clonotype occurred many times. The chain carries TRBV20-1 and TRBJ2-5; 12 bases align to TRBD2. The CDR3 has 16 residues. The germline V gene has CDR1 DFQATT and CDR2 SNEGSKA (reference sequence). Germline trimming cut 0 bases from V and 1 base from J; bases unmatched to any gene: 3. DNA for the CDR3: TGCAGTGCTAGAGATCTACTAGCGGGGGGCCAAGAGACCCAGTACTTC. Protein: CSARDLLAGGQETQYF.

Ten or more counts support this clonotype. This chain joins TRBV20-1 and TRBJ1-6, with 10 bases identical to TRBD1. Germline V gives CDR1 DFQATT, CDR2 SNEGSKA (reference sequence). The CDR3 totals 16 residues. J was trimmed by 3 bases and V by 5 bases; bases with no gene match: 7. The CDR3 is CSALGQGGVYNSPLHF. CDR3 bases: TGCAGTGCTCTAGGACAGGGGGGAGTCTATAATTCACCCCTCCACTTT.

This clonotype has at least ten counts. The CDR3 protein is CSAPGQQTQETQYF. The CDR3 coding sequence is TGCAGCGCCCCGGGACAGCAAACACAAGAGACCCAGTACTTC. V gene TRBV29-1 combines with J gene TRBJ2-5, with 7 bases that match TRBD1. V lost 7 bases, J lost 2 bases, and 10 bases stayed unmatched. Germline V gene lookup returns CDR1 SQVTM and CDR2 ANQGSEA. CDR3 length equals 14 residues. Full variable domain (rest looked up from reference TRBV29-1 and TRBJ2-5): SAVISQKPSRDICQRGTSLTIQCQVDSQVTMMFWYRQQPGQSLTLIATANQGSEATYESGFVIDKFPISRPNLTFSTLTVSNMSPEDSSIYLCSAPGQQTQETQYFGPGTRLLVL.

This clonotype occurred many times. The J gene is TRBJ1-2, the V gene TRBV28, with TRBD1 as a possible D gene (5 bases). This CDR3 has 12 amino acids. The germline V gene encodes CDR1 MDHEN and CDR2 SYDVKM. Trimming took 4 bases from V and 4 from J, leaving 7 bases between them. CDR3 sequence (DNA): TGTGCCAGCAGTTCCGGGACCTATGGCTACACCTTC. Amino acids: CASSSGTYGYTF.

This clonotype was counted many times. The rearrangement links TRBV5-1 to TRBJ2-7, with TRBD1 identical over 9 bases. Losses at the gene ends were 2 bases for V and 5 bases for J; bases not matched to a gene: 5. This CDR3 comprises 14 residues. CDR1 and CDR2 from the germline V gene are SGHRS and YFSETQ. The CDR3: CASSFRQGGDEQYF. The CDR3 nucleotides are TGCGCCAGCAGCTTCCGACAGGGGGGCGACGAGCAGTACTTC.

This clonotype was seen at least ten times. The chain links TRBV5-1 to TRBJ2-3, with D perhaps matching TRBD1 (6 bases). This CDR3 region has 15 residues. The germline V and J ends were trimmed by 4 bases and 2 bases, with 14 bases remaining between them. Germline CDR1 reads SGHRS; CDR2 reads YFSETQ. The CDR3 DNA follows: TGCGCCAGCAGCCCCCTAGGACAGCACACAGATACGCAGTATTTT. This codes for CASSPLGQHTDTQYF.

CDR3 in DNA: TGCAGTGCTAGAGATGAGGCGGGAGGCGCAGATACGCAGTATTTT. This translates into CSARDEAGGADTQYF. The chain employs TRBV20-1 and TRBJ2-3; 8 nucleotides match TRBD2. The CDR3 runs to 15 residues. Unmatched junction bases numbered 6, after V lost 0 bases and J lost 4 bases. CDR1 is DFQATT, CDR2 SNEGSKA, per germline (reference sequence).

This clonotype came up many times. The chain links TRBV7-8 to TRBJ2-7; D not resolved. Trimming removed 1 base at V and 4 bases at J, with 8 bases between. Germline assignment: CDR1 SGHVS and CDR2 FQNEAQ. This CDR3 comprises 13 residues. The CDR3 coding sequence is TGTGCCAGCAGCTTAGGCCCGAGATACGAGCAGTACTTC. Translated: CASSLGPRYEQYF.

In regard to this clonotype: A much larger clone differs from this one at a single base, so this may be a read error. Since no conserved phenylalanine or tryptophan closes the CDR3, a read error is the likely cause. The CDR3 is CASTSRGETEAFC. In nucleotides, the CDR3 is TGTGCCAGCACCTCCCGAGGAGAAACTGAAGCTTTCTGT. This chain uses TRBV12-3 or TRBV12-4 with TRBJ1-1; D is ambiguous. This CDR3 has 13 amino acids. The V gene lost 7 bases and the J gene lost 5 bases, with 14 bases spanning the gap.